Listed here are 22 T cell receptor beta chains from one sample, sequenced in a study of identical twins. MiXCR, run by TCRdb on the 5' RACE reads, gives a single entry per CDR3 protein. This sample has roughly 720,000 distinct CDR3 sequences, with roughly 18% found just once. The same specimen was also included in a second study, on T cells expressing NK-cell markers.

Sequencing input: PBMCs. The receptors originated from a young woman in good health.

This chain links TRBV5-6 with TRBJ2-2, with D possibly matching TRBD2 (6 bases). V lost 5 bases and J 7 bases, leaving 21 bases between the germline ends. Looked up from germline, CDR1 is SGHDT and CDR2 is YYEEEE. This CDR3 comprises 16 residues. This CDR3 reads CASSLLGSLSNGELFF. As DNA, the CDR3 is TGTGCCAGCAGTTTGCTCGGGAGTCTTTCCAACGGGGAGCTGTTTTTT.

This clonotype has only a few counts. The V call is TRBV20-1, the J call TRBJ2-7, with 11 nucleotides matching TRBD1. In germline, CDR1 is DFQATT, CDR2 SNEGSKA (reference sequence). The CDR3 spans 13 residues. The junction had 6 bases not matched to a gene; V was cut back by 5 bases and J by 6 bases. CDR3 protein: CSAYRTGGPEQYF. The DNA of the CDR3 is TGCAGTGCTTACCGGACAGGGGGCCCCGAGCAGTACTTC.

The CDR3 nucleotides are TGTGCCATCAGTCGTGACCCACCGGACAATGAGCAGTTCTTC. As protein: CAISRDPPDNEQFF. V gene TRBV10-3 combines with J gene TRBJ2-1; D gene ambiguous. V lost 5 bases, J lost 5 bases, and 13 bases lay in between. Germline CDR1 reads ENHRY; CDR2 reads SYGVKD. This CDR3 contains 14 residues.

This clonotype was seen a handful of times. This chain links TRBV5-1 with TRBJ2-7, with 7 bases fitting TRBD1. Germline lookup yields CDR1 SGHRS and CDR2 YFSETQ. The trim removed 2 bases at V and 2 bases at J, leaving 7 bases unmatched. CDR3 length equals 15 residues. In DNA form, the CDR3 reads TGCGCCAGCAGCTTACAGGGGACACCGACCTACGAGCAGTACTTC. Encoded protein: CASSLQGTPTYEQYF.

This chain joins TRBV7-8 and TRBJ2-7, with no clear D. V dropped 5 bases and J dropped 4 bases, with 9 bases sitting between them. This CDR3 has 12 residues. CDR1 SGHVS and CDR2 FQNEAQ come from the germline V gene. The CDR3 is CASSSVHYEQYF. The CDR3 DNA reads TGTGCCAGCAGCAGCGTTCATTACGAGCAGTACTTC.

The chain joins TRBV7-2 to TRBJ2-7; TRBD2 aligns across 12 bases. The CDR3 length is 14 residues. V trimming: 5 bases; J trimming: 6 bases; junction bases outside the gene matches: 5. In germline, CDR1 is SGHTA, CDR2 FQGNSA. The CDR3 DNA is TGTGCCAGCAGCCATTCACTAGCGGGAGGCGAGCAGTACTTC. It yields the protein CASSHSLAGGEQYF.

The V and J genes are TRBV7-9 and TRBJ2-2; 7 bases are shared with TRBD1. CDR1 and CDR2 from the germline V gene are SEHNR and FQNEAQ (reference sequence). The ends lost 4 bases at V and 1 base at J; junction bases unmatched: 6. The CDR3 spans 16 residues. The chain's CDR3 is CASSSTRDRNTGELFF. The CDR3 coding sequence is TGTGCCAGCAGCTCGACCCGGGACAGGAACACCGGGGAGCTGTTTTTT. The full variable domain, in which reference TRBV7-9 and TRBJ2-2 provide the parts outside the CDR3, is DTGVSQNPRHKITKRGQNVTFRCDPISEHNRLYWYRQTLGQGPEFLTYFQNEAQLEKSRLLSDRFSAERPKGSFSTLEIQRTEQGDSAMYLCASSSTRDRNTGELFFGEGSRLTVL.

This clonotype occurred a few times. For the CDR3, the DNA is TGTGCCAGCAGTCGCGGGGGCCTAGATACGCAGTATTTT. It codes for CASSRGGLDTQYF. This chain connects TRBV7-2 to TRBJ2-3, with a possible D match to TRBD2 (7 bases). The germline V gene has CDR1 SGHTA and CDR2 FQGNSA. Trimming left V 6 bases short and J 5 bases short, with 12 bases between. The CDR3 is made up of 13 amino acids.

The chain has TRBV5-1 and TRBJ2-5; 7 bases map to TRBD2. Looked up from germline, CDR1 is SGHRS and CDR2 is YFSETQ. The CDR3 has 15 amino acids. V shed 1 base and J 4 bases; nucleotides not matched to a gene: 7. CDR3 loop: CASSLTGGGRETQYF. In nucleotides, the CDR3 is TGCGCCAGCAGCTTGACGGGAGGTGGTAGAGAGACCCAGTACTTC.

This rearrangement joins TRBV7-3 to TRBJ1-1; 7 bases line up with TRBD1. V lost 0 bases to trimming and J lost 6 bases; unmatched junction nucleotides: 7. Germline-derived CDR1 and CDR2 are SGHTA and FQGTGA. This CDR3 spans 15 amino acids. CDR3 nucleotides: TGTGCCAGCAGCTTAACGGTCGGGACAGAGTCTGAAGCTTTCTTT. Translated, it gives CASSLTVGTESEAFF.

V gene TRBV5-1 combines with J gene TRBJ2-7, with D unclear. Trimming left V 2 bases short and J 5 bases short, with 14 bases between. CDR1 is SGHRS, CDR2 YFSETQ, per germline. The CDR3 runs to 14 residues. CDR3: CASSLGFPFDEQYF. CDR3 sequence (DNA): TGCGCCAGCAGCTTAGGGTTCCCCTTCGACGAGCAGTACTTC.

This clonotype occurred many times. V usage is TRBV27 and J usage is TRBJ2-7; TRBD2 matches at 11 bases. The V and J ends lost 5 bases and 2 bases, in that order; junction bases with no gene match: 8. CDR3 length equals 16 residues. CDR1 MNHEY and CDR2 SMNVEV come from the germline V gene (reference sequence). The CDR3 nucleotides are TGTGCCAGCAGTGACGTCCTAGCGGGAGGAGCCTACGAGCAGTACTTC. As protein: CASSDVLAGGAYEQYF.

The rearrangement links TRBV9 to TRBJ2-7; the D call may be TRBD1 or TRBD2 (5 bases each). The CDR3 runs to 15 residues. Germline V gives CDR1 SGDLS, CDR2 YYNGEE. V was pared by 3 bases and J by 2 bases, with 15 bases between. CDR3 DNA: TGTGCCAGCAGCGCCGAGGGGATTCCCGCCTACGAGCAGTACTTC. This translates into CASSAEGIPAYEQYF.

Only a few counts were recorded for this clonotype. The V gene is TRBV27, the J gene TRBJ1-5; D is unclear. Between the trimmed V and J ends, which lost 3 bases and 0 bases, there was a span of 9 bases. The germline CDR1 and CDR2 sequences are MNHEY and SMNVEV (reference sequence). The CDR3 extends over 15 amino acids. CDR3 region: CASSFWKDSNQPQHF. The DNA of the CDR3 is TGTGCCAGCAGTTTTTGGAAAGATAGCAATCAGCCCCAGCATTTT.

Many counts were recorded for this clonotype. The V gene is TRBV12-3 or TRBV12-4, the J gene TRBJ2-5; maybe TRBD2 (6 bases). V lost 6 bases, J lost 4 bases, and 9 bases lay in between. The CDR3 spans 12 residues. The CDR3 protein is CASSLLAETQYF. The CDR3 DNA follows: TGTGCCAGCAGCTTACTAGCAGAGACCCAGTACTTC.

The chain couples TRBV4-3 to TRBJ2-7; 13 bases align to TRBD2. The CDR3 runs 17 residues. Germline CDR1 and CDR2: LGHNA and YSLEER. V was clipped by 4 bases and J by 5 bases; unmatched bases: 11. The CDR3 coding sequence is TGCGCCAGCAGCCGAAACCCGGGAGGGACTAGCGGGAACGAGCAGTACTTC. Translated, it gives CASSRNPGGTSGNEQYF.

This clonotype was seen more than once but under ten times. The chain couples TRBV6-1 to TRBJ1-1; 7 nucleotides match TRBD1. J lost 3 bases, V lost 6 bases, and 10 bases had no gene match. Germline V gene data show CDR1 as MNHNS and CDR2 as SASEGT. The CDR3 has 15 residues. The CDR3: CASSPGGRGDTEAFF. The CDR3 DNA reads TGTGCCAGCAGCCCCGGGGGCAGGGGGGACACTGAAGCTTTCTTT.

This clonotype was counted only a few times. The J gene is TRBJ2-7, the V gene TRBV11-2; D unresolved. Per germline, CDR1 SGHAT and CDR2 FQNNGV. This CDR3 has 15 amino acids. V was cut by 1 base and J by 6 bases, with 16 bases left in between. The CDR3 region is CASSLVWLPAAEQYF. DNA of the CDR3: TGTGCCAGCAGCTTAGTATGGTTGCCAGCCGCCGAGCAGTACTTC.

This clonotype has more than one count but fewer than ten. The genes are TRBV5-1 and TRBJ2-2, with D possibly TRBD2 on 5 matching bases. Germline V gives CDR1 SGHRS, CDR2 YFSETQ. The length of the CDR3 is 15 residues. V was trimmed by 1 base and J by 5 bases, leaving 12 bases between them. CDR3 nucleotides: TGCGCCAGCAGCTTGTGGGGAGAAGGGACCGGGGAGCTGTTTTTT. This encodes CASSLWGEGTGELFF.

The chain couples TRBV3-1 to TRBJ1-6, with D perhaps TRBD1 (5 bases). The CDR3 has 15 residues. Germline CDR1 LGHDT, CDR2 YNNKEL (reference sequence). V was pared by 1 base and J by 7 bases, with 11 bases between. The CDR3 DNA reads as TGTGCCAGCAGCCAAGTTAGTCGGGGGAATTCACCCCTCCACTTT. Its translation is CASSQVSRGNSPLHF.

In DNA form, the CDR3 reads TGTGCCAGCAGTGTTGCGGGTGAGACTGAAGCTTTCTTT. Translating it yields CASSVAGETEAFF. This chain connects TRBV2 to TRBJ1-1, with D unclear. Germline V gives CDR1 SNHLY, CDR2 FYNNEI. V was cut by 4 bases and J by 5 bases, with 11 bases left in between. This CDR3 comprises 13 residues.

This clonotype was seen only a few times. The chain couples TRBV12-3 or TRBV12-4 to TRBJ2-4; 8 bases agree with TRBD1. This CDR3 is built from 13 residues. V shed 5 bases, J shed 6 bases, and the junction held 3 bases outside the gene matches. In DNA, the CDR3 is TGTGCCAGCAGTACAGGGGGTAGAAACATTCAGTACTTC. Encoded protein: CASSTGGRNIQYF.